This TCR beta chain was retrieved from a study of blood T cell repertoires in COVID-19 (TCRdb year 2020). Context from the whole study: Samples from collaborators originated in the United States, Italy and Spain and spanned both the acute and convalescent phases of COVID-19. The dataset comprised deeply sampled blood TCRbeta repertoires from subjects exposed to, actively infected with, or recovered from COVID-19. The repertoires were made available in a free public database intended to serve as a resource for research on the immune response to SARS-CoV-2. Samples came from the ongoing ImmuneRACE study (first 160 participants) plus 1,254 subjects from 6 global collaborators. A de-identified subject ID, COVID-19 status, age in years and sex were almost always included in the sample metadata. The material from the prospective study consisted of cDNA or gDNA derived from T cells, B-cell-depleted T cells, or PBMCs. Where HLA class I and class II types were available, the types were taken from metadata supplied by the sample provider, not from assay-based typing. Paper-wide results and their limitations: The quantity of clinical and demographic metadata differed by source and by participant and was supplied without curation.

Each collaborating institution followed its own protocols to collect whole blood in K2EDTA tubes. For TCRbeta analysis, collaborators shipped samples as frozen whole blood, isolated PBMCs, or DNA extracted from either of those sample types. On this clone itself: The antigen this receptor binds is unknown. Per-nucleotide qualities are absent, and no much larger clonotype sits a single base away.

TCRbeta CDR3 regions were amplified from genomic DNA using the immunoSEQ Assay, a bias-controlled multiplex PCR. The source study handled its data this way. Within the assay, amplification of reference gene primers was used to estimate how many nucleated cells each sample contained. Sequence reads were collapsed and filtered to measure the absolute abundance of every unique TCRbeta CDR3 rearrangement. For each sample, productive Simpson clonality was calculated by taking the square root of Simpson's diversity index across productive rearrangements. The table was pulled from immuneACCESS by TCRdb, which kept in-frame rearrangements only. Such tables lose some clones; where checked, under half of the loss comes from unresolved V genes, and the rest has no known cause. V, J and clone size are taken as reported in that table, and D and trimming were inferred from the DNA itself. Here the sample has 70,000 or so clones; over 75% occur a single time. Clones ranked in the top ten supply 11% of the sample.

From a lookup of the germline V gene (reference sequence), CDR1 and CDR2 are SEHNR and FQNEAQ. The CDR3 measures 12 amino acids from cysteine to phenylalanine. The read is trimmed to its CDR3 DNA, 36 bases read in frame from base 1. V is clipped by 8 bases and J by 1 base, and the sequence between their germline boundaries is 8 bases long. Recombination joined TRBV7-9 with TRBJ1-1, with no D gene named confidently. The sequencing input was peripheral blood. The TCR sequence derives from a woman aged 18 to 35 with acute or convalescent COVID-19. The CDR3 loop reads CASGKWNTEAFF. The nucleotide sequence is given as TGTGCCAGCGGCAAGTGGAACACTGAAGCTTTCTTT.